Reported below is one T cell receptor beta chain. Its antigen is still unknown. The data derive from a study of CD8 T cells in ankylosing spondylitis. Study outcomes and limitations: Disease-linked clones were found to be CD8+ and relatively rare in peripheral blood. One TCR beta motif, made up of several highly homologous variants, appeared characteristic of ankylosing spondylitis blood.

The CDR3 consists of 12 residues. Trimming stripped 4 bases from V and 3 bases from J, with 6 bases between. Germline CDR1 SNHLY, CDR2 FYNNEI. TCRdb independently ran MiXCR on the 5' RACE reads; one entry per CDR3 protein. This sample has some 400,000 distinct CDR3 sequences, with under 25% found just once. The sequencing input was blood, either unsorted or a sorted T cell fraction (not recorded which). The receptor was isolated from a male donor with ankylosing spondylitis. The rearrangement uses TRBV2 and TRBJ1-2; no clear D gene. CDR3: CASSGTYYGYTF. CDR3 sequence (DNA): TGTGCCAGCAGTGGGACCTACTATGGCTACACCTTC.